The T cell receptor beta chain described here comes from a study of response to subunit inactivated influenza vaccine. In TCRdb, the RT-PCR reads were re-called with MiXCR into one record per CDR3 protein. The table lists fewer than 650,000 distinct CDR3 sequences, 13% of them singletons. CDR1 KGHDR and CDR2 SFDVKD come from the germline V gene. This CDR3 is 16 amino acids long. The ends lost 1 base at V and 4 bases at J; junction bases unmatched: 5. This clonotype was seen only a few times. Sequencing was performed on PBMCs from blood, taken roughly 48 days after vaccination. The receptor was isolated from a man aged 45-60 years who received an inactivated influenza vaccine. This rearrangement joins TRBV24-1 to TRBJ2-3, with 9 bases identical to TRBD2. This chain's CDR3 is CATSDFSGRKADTQYF. CDR3 sequence (DNA): TGTGCCACCAGTGATTTTAGCGGGAGAAAAGCAGATACGCAGTATTTT.